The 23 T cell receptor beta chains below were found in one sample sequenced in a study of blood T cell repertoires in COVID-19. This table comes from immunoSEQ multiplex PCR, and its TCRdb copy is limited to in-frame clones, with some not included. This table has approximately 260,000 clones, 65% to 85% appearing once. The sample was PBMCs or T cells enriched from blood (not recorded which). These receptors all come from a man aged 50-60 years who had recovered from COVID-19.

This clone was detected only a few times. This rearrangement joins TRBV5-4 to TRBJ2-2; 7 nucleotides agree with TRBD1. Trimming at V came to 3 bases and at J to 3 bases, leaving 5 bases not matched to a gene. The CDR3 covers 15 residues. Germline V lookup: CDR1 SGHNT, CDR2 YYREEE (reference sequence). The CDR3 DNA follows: TGTGCCAGCAGCTCCGAGGGGGCGGACACCGGGGAGCTGTTTTTT. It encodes CASSSEGADTGELFF.

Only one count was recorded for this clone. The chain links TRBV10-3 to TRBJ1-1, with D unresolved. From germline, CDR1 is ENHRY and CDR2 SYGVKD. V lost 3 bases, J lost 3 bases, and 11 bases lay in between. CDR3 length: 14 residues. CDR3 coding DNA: TGTGCCATCAGTGAATTCGCGCGGGACACTGAAGCTTTCTTT. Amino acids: CAISEFARDTEAFF.

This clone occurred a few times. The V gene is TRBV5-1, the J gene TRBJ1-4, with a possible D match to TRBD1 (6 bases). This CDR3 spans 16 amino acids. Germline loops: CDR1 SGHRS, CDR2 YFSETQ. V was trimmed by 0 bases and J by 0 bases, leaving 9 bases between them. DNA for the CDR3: TGCGCCAGCAGCTTGGGAACAGGGACAACTAATGAAAAACTGTTTTTT. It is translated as CASSLGTGTTNEKLFF.

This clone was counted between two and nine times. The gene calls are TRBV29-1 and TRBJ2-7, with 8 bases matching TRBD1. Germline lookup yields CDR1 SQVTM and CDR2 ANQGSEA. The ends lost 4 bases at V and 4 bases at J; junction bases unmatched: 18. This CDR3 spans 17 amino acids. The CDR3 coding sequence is TGCAGCGTTGGGCGGCGGGACAGGTGGCAGGTAGGATACGAGCAGTACTTC. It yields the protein CSVGRRDRWQVGYEQYF.

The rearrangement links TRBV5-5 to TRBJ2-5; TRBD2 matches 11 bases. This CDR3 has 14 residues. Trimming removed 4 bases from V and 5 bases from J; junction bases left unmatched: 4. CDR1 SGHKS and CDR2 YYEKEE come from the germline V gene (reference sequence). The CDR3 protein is CASSPTSGTETQYF. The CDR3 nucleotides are TGTGCCAGCAGCCCGACTAGCGGGACTGAGACCCAGTACTTC.

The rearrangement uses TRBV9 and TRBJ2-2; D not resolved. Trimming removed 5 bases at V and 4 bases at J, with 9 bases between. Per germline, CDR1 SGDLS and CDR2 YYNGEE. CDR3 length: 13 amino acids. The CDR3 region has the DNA TGTGCCAGCAGTCGTGAGAGCACCGGGGAGCTGTTTTTT. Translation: CASSRESTGELFF.

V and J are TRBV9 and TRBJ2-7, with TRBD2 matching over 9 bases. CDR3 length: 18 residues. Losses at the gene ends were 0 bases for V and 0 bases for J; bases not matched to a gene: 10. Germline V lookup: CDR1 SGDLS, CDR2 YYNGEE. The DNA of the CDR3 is TGTGCCAGCAGCGTAGGAGATAGCGGGAGTTTCGGCTCCTACGAGCAGTACTTC. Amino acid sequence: CASSVGDSGSFGSYEQYF.

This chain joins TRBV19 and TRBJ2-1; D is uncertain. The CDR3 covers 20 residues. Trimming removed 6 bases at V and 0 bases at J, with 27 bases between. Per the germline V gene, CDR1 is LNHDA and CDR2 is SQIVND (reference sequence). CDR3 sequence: CASSGEGSSLPWSSYNEQFF. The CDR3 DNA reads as TGTGCCAGTAGCGGAGAAGGTTCCTCCCTTCCCTGGAGCTCCTACAATGAGCAGTTCTTC.

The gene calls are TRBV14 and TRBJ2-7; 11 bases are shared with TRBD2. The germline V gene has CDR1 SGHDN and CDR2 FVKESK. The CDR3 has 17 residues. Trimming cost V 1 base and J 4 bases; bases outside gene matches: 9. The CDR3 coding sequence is TGTGCCAGCAGCCAAGGCCGGTTTCGACTAGCGGGGTACGAGCAGTACTTC. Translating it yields CASSQGRFRLAGYEQYF.

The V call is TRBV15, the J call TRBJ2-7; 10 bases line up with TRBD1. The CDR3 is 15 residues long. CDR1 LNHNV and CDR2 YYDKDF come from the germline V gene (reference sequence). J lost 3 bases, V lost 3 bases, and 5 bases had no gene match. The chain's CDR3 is CATSRGGTGDYEQYF. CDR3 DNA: TGTGCCACCAGCAGGGGGGGGACAGGGGACTACGAGCAGTACTTC.

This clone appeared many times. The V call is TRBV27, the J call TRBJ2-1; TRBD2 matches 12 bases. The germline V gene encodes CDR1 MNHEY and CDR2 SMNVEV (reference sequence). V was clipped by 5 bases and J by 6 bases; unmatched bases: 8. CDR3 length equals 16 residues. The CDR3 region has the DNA TGTGCCAGCAGTGCGCAGACTAGCGGGAGTGGCAATGAGCAGTTCTTC. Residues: CASSAQTSGSGNEQFF.

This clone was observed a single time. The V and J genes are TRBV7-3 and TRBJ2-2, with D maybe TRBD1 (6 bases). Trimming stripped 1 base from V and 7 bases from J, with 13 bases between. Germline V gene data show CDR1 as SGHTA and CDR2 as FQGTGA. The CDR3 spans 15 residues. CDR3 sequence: CASSLILGAGGELFF. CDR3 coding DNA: TGTGCCAGCAGCTTAATACTGGGGGCTGGCGGGGAGCTGTTTTTT.

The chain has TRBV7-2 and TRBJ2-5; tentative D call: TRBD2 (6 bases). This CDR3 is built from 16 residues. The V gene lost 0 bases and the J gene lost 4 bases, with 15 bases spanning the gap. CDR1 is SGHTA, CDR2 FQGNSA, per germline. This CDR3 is CASSLAGGLRGETQYF. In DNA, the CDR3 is TGTGCCAGCAGCTTAGCGGGAGGTTTGCGTGGAGAGACCCAGTACTTC.

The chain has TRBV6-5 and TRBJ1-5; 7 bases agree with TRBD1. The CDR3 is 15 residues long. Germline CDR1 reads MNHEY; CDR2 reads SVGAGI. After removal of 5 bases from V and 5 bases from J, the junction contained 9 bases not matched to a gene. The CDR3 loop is CASSLKTGRDQPQHF. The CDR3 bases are TGTGCCAGCAGTCTCAAGACAGGGCGGGATCAGCCCCAGCATTTT.

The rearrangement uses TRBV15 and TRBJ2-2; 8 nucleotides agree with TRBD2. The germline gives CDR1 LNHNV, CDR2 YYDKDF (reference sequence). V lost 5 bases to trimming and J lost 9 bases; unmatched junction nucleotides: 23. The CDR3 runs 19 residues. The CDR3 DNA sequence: TGTGCCACCAGCTCCTGGACGTCAGGGCAGCGGGGGATGGGTAGGGAGCTGTTTTTT. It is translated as CATSSWTSGQRGMGRELFF.

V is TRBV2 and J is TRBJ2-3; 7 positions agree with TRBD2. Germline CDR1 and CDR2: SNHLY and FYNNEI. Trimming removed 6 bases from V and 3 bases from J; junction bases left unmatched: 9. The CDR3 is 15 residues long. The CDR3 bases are TGTGCCAGCAGGGCCCTGACTAGCCAGACAGATACGCAGTATTTT. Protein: CASRALTSQTDTQYF.

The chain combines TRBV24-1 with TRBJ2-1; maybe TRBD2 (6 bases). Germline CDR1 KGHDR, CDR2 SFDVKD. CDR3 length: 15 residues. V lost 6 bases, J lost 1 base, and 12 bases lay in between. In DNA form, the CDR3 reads TGTGCCACCAGTATGGGCGGGACTTCCTACAATGAGCAGTTCTTC. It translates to CATSMGGTSYNEQFF.

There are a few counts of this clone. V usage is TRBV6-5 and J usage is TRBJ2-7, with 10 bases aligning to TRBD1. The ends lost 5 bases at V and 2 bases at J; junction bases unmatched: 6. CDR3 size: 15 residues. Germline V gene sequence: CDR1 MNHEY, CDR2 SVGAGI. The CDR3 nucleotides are TGTGCCAGCAGTCTGGACAGGGGGGACACCTACGAGCAGTACTTC. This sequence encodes CASSLDRGDTYEQYF.

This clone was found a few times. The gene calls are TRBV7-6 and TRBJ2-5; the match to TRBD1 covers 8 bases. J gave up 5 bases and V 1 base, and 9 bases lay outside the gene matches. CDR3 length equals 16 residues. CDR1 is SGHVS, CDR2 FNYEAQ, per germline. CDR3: CASSLGARGPGETQYF. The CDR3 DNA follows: TGTGCCAGCAGCTTAGGTGCCAGGGGGCCGGGGGAGACCCAGTACTTC.

The CDR3 DNA is TGCGCCAGCAGCTTGGGGACAGGGCGATTTGGGCAGTACTTC. Residues: CASSLGTGRFGQYF. V and J are TRBV5-1 and TRBJ2-7, with 8 nucleotides matching TRBD1. In germline, CDR1 is SGHRS, CDR2 YFSETQ. CDR3 size: 14 residues. Trimming at V came to 0 bases and at J to 9 bases, leaving 8 bases not matched to a gene.

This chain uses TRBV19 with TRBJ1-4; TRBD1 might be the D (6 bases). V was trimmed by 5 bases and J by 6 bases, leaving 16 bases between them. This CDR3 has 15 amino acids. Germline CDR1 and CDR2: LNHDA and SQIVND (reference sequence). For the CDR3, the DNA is TGTGCCAGTAGTCCCCAAGGGGGGGGCTATGAAAAACTGTTTTTT. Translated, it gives CASSPQGGGYEKLFF. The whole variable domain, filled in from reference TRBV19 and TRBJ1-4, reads DGGITQSPKYLFRKEGQNVTLSCEQNLNHDAMYWYRQDPGQGLRLIYYSQIVNDFQKGDIAEGYSVSREKKESFPLTVTSAQKNPTAFYLCASSPQGGGYEKLFFGSGTQLSVL.

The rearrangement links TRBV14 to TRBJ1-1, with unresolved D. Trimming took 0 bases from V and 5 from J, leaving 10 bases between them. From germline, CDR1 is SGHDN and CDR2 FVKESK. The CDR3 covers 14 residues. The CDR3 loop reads CASSQDADRTEAFF. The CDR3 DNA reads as TGTGCCAGCAGCCAAGATGCGGATCGTACTGAAGCTTTCTTT.

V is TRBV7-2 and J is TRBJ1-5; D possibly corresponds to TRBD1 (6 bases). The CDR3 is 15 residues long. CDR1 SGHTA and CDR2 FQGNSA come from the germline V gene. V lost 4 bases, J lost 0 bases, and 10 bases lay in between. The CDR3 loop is CASSSWTDSNQPQHF. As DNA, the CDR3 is TGTGCCAGCAGCTCCTGGACAGATAGCAATCAGCCCCAGCATTTT.